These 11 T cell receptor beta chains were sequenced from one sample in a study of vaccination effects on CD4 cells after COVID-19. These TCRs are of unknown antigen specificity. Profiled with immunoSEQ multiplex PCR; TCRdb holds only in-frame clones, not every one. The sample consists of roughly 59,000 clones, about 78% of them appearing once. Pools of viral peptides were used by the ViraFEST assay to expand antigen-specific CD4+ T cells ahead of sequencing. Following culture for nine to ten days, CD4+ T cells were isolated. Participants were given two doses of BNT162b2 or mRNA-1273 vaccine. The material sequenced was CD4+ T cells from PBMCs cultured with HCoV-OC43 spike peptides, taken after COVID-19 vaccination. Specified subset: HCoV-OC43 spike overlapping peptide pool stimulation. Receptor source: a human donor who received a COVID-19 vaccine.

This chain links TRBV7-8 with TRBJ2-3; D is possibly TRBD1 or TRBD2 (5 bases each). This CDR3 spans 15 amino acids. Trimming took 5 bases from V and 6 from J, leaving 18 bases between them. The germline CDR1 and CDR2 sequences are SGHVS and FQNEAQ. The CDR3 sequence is CASSPWDLPADTQYF. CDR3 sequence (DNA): TGTGCCAGCAGCCCCTGGGACCTCCCTGCGGATACGCAGTATTTT.

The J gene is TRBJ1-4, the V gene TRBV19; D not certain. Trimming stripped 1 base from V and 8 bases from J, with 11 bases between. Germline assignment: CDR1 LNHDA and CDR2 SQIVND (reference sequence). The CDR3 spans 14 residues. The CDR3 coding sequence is TGTGCCAGTAGTATAGGACGGGGAGCCGAAAAACTGTTTTTT. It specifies CASSIGRGAEKLFF.

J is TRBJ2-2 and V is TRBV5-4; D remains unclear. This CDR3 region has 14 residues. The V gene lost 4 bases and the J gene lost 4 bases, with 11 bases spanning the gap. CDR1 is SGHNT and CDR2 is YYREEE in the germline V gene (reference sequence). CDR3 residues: CASSPSPTTGELFF. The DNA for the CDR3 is TGTGCCAGCAGCCCAAGTCCCACCACCGGGGAGCTGTTTTTT.

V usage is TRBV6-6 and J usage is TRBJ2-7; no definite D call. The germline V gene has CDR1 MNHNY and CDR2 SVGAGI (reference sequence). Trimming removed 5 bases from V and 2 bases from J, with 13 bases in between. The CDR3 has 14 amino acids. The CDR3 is CASSDTSFTYEQYV. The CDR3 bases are TGTGCCAGCAGTGATACCAGCTTTACCTACGAGCAGTACGTC.

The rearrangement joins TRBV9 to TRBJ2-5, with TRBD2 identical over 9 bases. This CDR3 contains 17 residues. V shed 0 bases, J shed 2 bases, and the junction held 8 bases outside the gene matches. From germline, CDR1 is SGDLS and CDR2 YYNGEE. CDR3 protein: CASSVGLSGGVQETQYF. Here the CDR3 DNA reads TGTGCCAGCAGCGTAGGTCTTAGCGGGGGCGTACAAGAGACCCAGTACTTC.

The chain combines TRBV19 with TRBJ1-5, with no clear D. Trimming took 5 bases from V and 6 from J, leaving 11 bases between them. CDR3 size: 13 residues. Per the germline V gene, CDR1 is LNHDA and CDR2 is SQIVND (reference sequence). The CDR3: CASSPDVSQPQHF. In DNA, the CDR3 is TGTGCCAGTAGTCCCGATGTGAGTCAGCCCCAGCATTTT. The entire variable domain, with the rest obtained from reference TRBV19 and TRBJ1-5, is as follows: DGGITQSPKYLFRKEGQNVTLSCEQNLNHDAMYWYRQDPGQGLRLIYYSQIVNDFQKGDIAEGYSVSREKKESFPLTVTSAQKNPTAFYLCASSPDVSQPQHFGDGTRLSIL.

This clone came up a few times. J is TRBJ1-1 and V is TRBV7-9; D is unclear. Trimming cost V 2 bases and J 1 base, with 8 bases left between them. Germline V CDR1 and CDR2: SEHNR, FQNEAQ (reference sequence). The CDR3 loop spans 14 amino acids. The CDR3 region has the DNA TGTGCCAGCAGCTTAAATCAAGGGAACACTGAAGCTTTCTTT. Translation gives CASSLNQGNTEAFF.

In DNA form, the CDR3 reads TGTGCCAGCAGTCGACAGGGGCACTATGGCTACACCTTC. Protein: CASSRQGHYGYTF. The rearrangement joins TRBV12-3 or TRBV12-4 to TRBJ1-2, with 8 bases fitting TRBD1. Losses at the gene ends were 5 bases for V and 3 bases for J; bases not matched to a gene: 2. This CDR3 spans 13 amino acids.

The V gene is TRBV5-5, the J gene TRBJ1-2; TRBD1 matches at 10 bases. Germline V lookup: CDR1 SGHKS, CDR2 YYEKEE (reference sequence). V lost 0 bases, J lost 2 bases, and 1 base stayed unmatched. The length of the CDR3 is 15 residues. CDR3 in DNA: TGTGCCAGCAGCTTGGGACAGGGGGCGAACTATGGCTACACCTTC. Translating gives CASSLGQGANYGYTF.

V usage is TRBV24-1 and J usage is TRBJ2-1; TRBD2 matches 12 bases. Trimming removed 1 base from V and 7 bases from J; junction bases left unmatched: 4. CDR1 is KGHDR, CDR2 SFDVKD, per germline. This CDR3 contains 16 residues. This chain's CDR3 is CATSDFGLAGRNEQFF. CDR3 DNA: TGTGCCACCAGTGATTTCGGACTAGCGGGGAGAAATGAGCAGTTCTTC.

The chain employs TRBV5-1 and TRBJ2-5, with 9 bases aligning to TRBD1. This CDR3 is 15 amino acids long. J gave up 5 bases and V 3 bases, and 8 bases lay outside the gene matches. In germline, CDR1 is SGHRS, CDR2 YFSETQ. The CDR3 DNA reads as TGCGCCAGCAGCTCCGGACAGGGGAGGTTCGAGACCCAGTACTTC. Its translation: CASSSGQGRFETQYF.